These T cell receptor beta chains were read from a single sample in a study of radiotherapy plus CTLA-4 blockade in lung cancer. The table came from immunoSEQ multiplex PCR; TCRdb's copy has only in-frame clones and leaves some out. The table records approximately 52,000 clones, 77% of them present only once. The sequences come from peripheral blood, collected from a patient treated with radiotherapy plus ipilimumab. The receptors were sampled from a human donor with non-small cell lung cancer whose response to radiotherapy plus ipilimumab could not be evaluated. The CDR3 runs from the conserved cysteine through the conserved F or W. A D gene is named only where the DNA matches it firmly. The listing skips clone size in some rows; elsewhere it reads once, few, many or a size class.

cdr3_aa | cdr3_nt | d_call | j_call | v_call | clone_size
CASSPAGGQETQYF | TGCGCCAGCAGCCCAGCTGGGGGGCAAGAGACCCAGTACTTC | NA | TRBJ2-5 | TRBV5-1 | NA
CASSLGGLNHRELFF | TGTGCCAGCAGCTTAGGGGGACTCAACCACCGGGAGCTGTTTTTT | NA | TRBJ2-2 | TRBV11-3 | NA
CASRVPSSVNEQFF | TGCGCCAGCCGGGTCCCCTCCTCGGTTAATGAGCAGTTCTTC | NA | TRBJ2-1 | TRBV5-1 | once
CASSKRAHRDSLQPQHF | TGTGCCAGCAGCAAAAGAGCCCATAGGGACAGCCTTCAGCCCCAGCATTTT | NA | TRBJ1-5 | TRBV21-1 | NA
CASSLARQGDYGYTF | TGTGCCAGCAGCTTAGCTCGGCAGGGGGACTATGGCTACACCTTC | TRBD1 | TRBJ1-2 | TRBV7-2 | NA
CASSPGTSGRSGYNEQFF | TGTGCCAGCAGTCCGGGGACTAGCGGGAGGTCGGGTTACAATGAGCAGTTCTTC | TRBD2 | TRBJ2-1 | TRBV5-5 | NA
CASSWEQGYEQYF | TGTGCCAGCAGCTGGGAGCAGGGGTACGAGCAGTACTTC | NA | TRBJ2-7 | TRBV7-2 | NA
CASSVTGGGGYTF | TGCGCCAGCAGCGTGACAGGGGGCGGCGGCTACACCTTC | TRBD1 | TRBJ1-2 | TRBV5-1 | NA
CAWRSLAGGSYNEQFF | TGTGCCTGGAGGAGTCTAGCGGGAGGCTCCTACAATGAGCAGTTCTTC | TRBD2 | TRBJ2-1 | TRBV30 | NA
CASSRTSGRSTGELFF | TGTGCCAGCAGTCGGACTAGCGGGAGATCAACCGGGGAGCTGTTTTTT | TRBD2 | TRBJ2-2 | TRBV7-6 | NA
CARSTDRAKDTQYF | TGTGCCAGAAGCACGGACAGGGCCAAAGATACGCAGTATTTT | TRBD1 | TRBJ2-3 | TRBV5-3 | NA